The 27 T cell receptor beta chains below come from one sample, sequenced in a study of blood T cells in healthy people across ages. Together with a sample-barcoded 5' primer, a J-beta primer mix was included in a second PCR lasting about 7 to 12 cycles. TCRdb re-analysed the 5' RACE reads in MiXCR, keeping a single row per CDR3 protein. The sample lists about 640,000 distinct CDR3 sequences, about 30% occurring once. The specimen was blood. These receptor sequences come from a woman of 80 years or more in good health.

The chain uses TRBV20-1 and TRBJ1-1; the D gene is possibly TRBD1 (5 bases). CDR1 and CDR2 (germline): DFQATT, SNEGSKA (reference sequence). CDR3 length equals 13 residues. V was shortened by 6 bases and J by 7 bases, with 18 bases between the two germline ends. The CDR3 loop is CSAATDSPNEAFF. The CDR3 region has the DNA TGCAGTGCCGCTACAGACAGCCCCAATGAAGCTTTCTTT.

This clonotype was recorded only once. The chain uses TRBV4-3 and TRBJ1-6, with D perhaps matching TRBD1 (5 bases). V lost 4 bases to trimming and J lost 6 bases, with 19 bases between them. This CDR3 region has 17 residues. Germline V gene data show CDR1 as LGHNA and CDR2 as YSLEER. This chain's CDR3 is CASSLGPGTAINSPLHF. CDR3 nucleotides: TGCGCCAGCAGCCTAGGCCCCGGGACCGCGATTAATTCACCCCTCCACTTT.

Only a few counts were recorded for this clonotype. The gene calls are TRBV18 and TRBJ1-2; D is ambiguous. Germline values: CDR1 KGHSH, CDR2 LQKENI. This CDR3 contains 14 residues. V was cut by 3 bases and J by 2 bases, with 10 bases left in between. The CDR3 coding sequence is TGTGCCAGCTCACCCCAACTCCACAACTATGGCTACACCTTC. This translates into CASSPQLHNYGYTF.

In this sample, this clonotype turned up many times. The V call is TRBV5-6, the J call TRBJ2-1; D could derive from TRBD1 or TRBD2 (5 bases each). V was trimmed by 0 bases and J by 12 bases, leaving 16 bases between them. The CDR3 totals 14 residues. The germline gives CDR1 SGHDT, CDR2 YYEEEE. CDR3 sequence reads: CASSLGDGPNSQFF. The CDR3 region has the DNA TGTGCCAGCAGCTTGGGGGACGGTCCGAATTCGCAGTTCTTC.

The CDR3 region is CASSLGDRVGPQHF. CDR3 nucleotide sequence: TGTGCCAGCAGCTTGGGAGACAGGGTAGGGCCCCAGCATTTT. This sequence joins TRBV5-6 and TRBJ1-5; 7 bases match TRBD1. In germline, CDR1 is SGHDT, CDR2 YYEEEE. The CDR3 spans 14 residues. J lost 9 bases, V lost 0 bases, and 6 bases had no gene match.

About this clonotype: Given a much more abundant clone one base away, this may be a read error. The genes are TRBV6-5 and TRBJ1-2, with unresolved D. This CDR3 has 14 residues. Between the trimmed V and J ends, which lost 2 bases and 1 base, there was a span of 8 bases. Looked up from germline, CDR1 is MNHEY and CDR2 is SVGAGI. The CDR3 coding sequence is TGTGCCAGCAGTTACGCGGGGTATAACTATGGCTACACCTTC. It specifies CASSYAGYNYGYTF.

This clonotype was seen a single time. A much more abundant neighbour one base away suggests this may be a read error. The V and J genes are TRBV24-1 and TRBJ1-2; possibly TRBD1 for D (6 bases). V was clipped by 7 bases and J by 4 bases, with 12 bases between them. CDR3 length: 13 residues. The germline V gene encodes CDR1 KGHDR and CDR2 SFDVKD. The CDR3 loop is CATSAGQSYGYTF. The CDR3 region has the DNA TGTGCCACCAGCGCCGGACAGTCCTATGGCTACACCTTC.

This clonotype was seen a handful of times. This could be a read error, since a much larger clone is one nucleotide away. The rearrangement joins TRBV12-3 or TRBV12-4 to TRBJ2-5; the D is unclear. This CDR3 contains 11 residues. The CDR3 here is CASSLEGLKHF. The CDR3 DNA follows: TGTGCCAGCAGTTTGGAAGGATTGAAGCACTTC.

This clonotype was counted only a few times. This chain uses TRBV15 with TRBJ1-4, with 9 bases matching TRBD1. CDR3 length equals 18 residues. Per germline, CDR1 LNHNV and CDR2 YYDKDF (reference sequence). With V trimmed by 2 bases and J by 8 bases, 15 bases remained unmatched. In DNA, the CDR3 is TGTGCCACCAGCAGACGTCGGGACAGGGACTTTTGGTGGGAAAAACTGTTTTTT. Amino acids: CATSRRRDRDFWWEKLFF.

This clonotype was detected many times. The chain employs TRBV20-1 and TRBJ1-6, with D unresolved. V gave up 5 bases and J gave up 4 bases, with 9 bases separating them. CDR3 length: 13 amino acids. Germline V gene data show CDR1 as DFQATT and CDR2 as SNEGSKA (reference sequence). The chain's CDR3 is CSAVREYNSPLHF. CDR3 coding DNA: TGCAGTGCTGTACGGGAGTATAATTCACCCCTCCACTTT.

This clonotype was picked up a small number of times. Just one base apart from a much larger clone, this may be a read error. This sequence joins TRBV11-2 and TRBJ2-4; maybe TRBD2 (5 bases). CDR3 length: 15 amino acids. Looked up from germline, CDR1 is SGHAT and CDR2 is FQNNGV. The CDR3 protein is CASSLRTLARNIQYF. The CDR3 DNA reads as TGTGCCAGCAGCTTGCGGACTTTAGCCAGAAACATTCAGTACTTC.

This clonotype was counted a few times. Here the CDR3 reads CSAAEEGGEQYF. The CDR3, as DNA: TGCAGTGCCGCTGAGGAAGGAGGCGAGCAGTACTTC. The chain links TRBV20-1 to TRBJ2-5; perhaps TRBD2 as D (5 bases). Near its end, the DNA agrees better with TRBJ2-7, so the J call may be wrong. CDR3 size: 12 residues. CDR1 and CDR2 from the germline V gene are DFQATT and SNEGSKA (reference sequence).

This clonotype has a handful of counts. The genes are TRBV4-1 and TRBJ2-1; D is ambiguous. The end of the DNA fits TRBJ2-7 better, so the J call may be wrong. Germline V gene lookup returns CDR1 MGHRA and CDR2 YSYEKL. There are 16 residues in the CDR3. In nucleotides, the CDR3 is TGCGCCAGCAGCCAAGATGTGGCATTAGCCTACAATGAGCAGTACTTC. This codes for CASSQDVALAYNEQYF.

This clonotype was observed many times. This chain links TRBV20-1 with TRBJ2-1; TRBD2 matches 9 bases. Germline V CDR1 and CDR2: DFQATT, SNEGSKA (reference sequence). J was trimmed by 8 bases and V by 2 bases; bases with no gene match: 7. The CDR3 has 14 residues. The CDR3 here is CSARQGLARDEQFF. The CDR3 DNA follows: TGCAGTGCTAGACAGGGACTAGCTAGGGATGAGCAGTTCTTC.

This clonotype was recorded a few times. The chain recombines TRBV9 with TRBJ1-1; D may be TRBD1 (5 bases). Germline assignment: CDR1 SGDLS and CDR2 YYNGEE. This CDR3 has 13 amino acids. V shed 5 bases and J shed 4 bases, with 12 bases lying between them. The CDR3 DNA sequence: TGTGCCAGCAGTCCCATGGGGCGCACTGAAGCTTTCTTT. Translating it yields CASSPMGRTEAFF.

This clonotype was seen a few times. A much larger clone lies a single base off, so this may be a read error. CDR3 coding DNA: TGTGCCAGCAGCTCCGGGACAGGGGCTTCACCCCACCACTTT. Translation gives CASSSGTGASPHHF. The genes are TRBV7-2 and TRBJ1-6, with 10 bases fitting TRBD1. The CDR3 consists of 14 residues. Germline-derived CDR1 and CDR2 are SGHTA and FQGNSA.

This clonotype has a count of ten or more. A much larger clone lies a single base off, so this may be a read error. V gene TRBV14 combines with J gene TRBJ2-1, with a possible D match to TRBD1 (5 bases). This CDR3 contains 14 residues. Germline V CDR1 and CDR2: SGHDN, FVKESK. Trimming removed 2 bases at V and 9 bases at J, with 14 bases between. This CDR3 is CASSQRGSRGEQFF. CDR3 nucleotide sequence: TGTGCCAGCAGCCAAAGAGGTTCAAGGGGTGAGCAGTTCTTC.

About this clonotype: A much more abundant neighbour one base away suggests this may be a read error. The chain has TRBV7-9 and TRBJ2-1, with 7 bases that match TRBD2. Judging by the DNA end, TRBJ2-7 fits better; the J call may be wrong. Per the germline V gene, CDR1 is SEHNR and CDR2 is FQNEAQ (reference sequence). The CDR3 sequence is 15 residues long. This CDR3 reads CASSPPGRVYNEQYF. The CDR3 nucleotides read TGTGCCAGCAGCCCACCTGGGAGGGTCTACAATGAGCAGTACTTC.

This clonotype was seen repeatedly, ten times or more. V gene TRBV29-1 combines with J gene TRBJ2-3; the D gene is possibly TRBD2 (6 bases). The CDR3 spans 11 residues. CDR1 is SQVTM, CDR2 ANQGSEA, per germline. The CDR3 is CVGGARDTQYF. The CDR3 region has the DNA TGCGTGGGGGGAGCGAGAGATACGCAGTATTTT.

This clonotype was recorded a few times. A much bigger clone sits one base away, suggesting this may be a read error. This chain joins TRBV9 and TRBJ2-5; 7 nucleotides agree with TRBD1. The CDR3 length is 15 residues. CDR1 is SGDLS and CDR2 is YYNGEE in the germline V gene. This CDR3 is CTSSVEDRSVETQYF. The DNA for the CDR3 is TGTACCAGCAGCGTCGAGGACAGGAGTGTGGAGACCCAGTACTTC. The complete variable domain, with remaining parts taken from reference TRBV9 and TRBJ2-5, reads DSGVTQTPKHLITATGQRVTLRCSPRSGDLSVYWYQQSLDQGLQFLIQYYNGEERAKGNILERFSAQQFPDLHSELNLSSLELGDSALYFCTSSVEDRSVETQYFGPGTRLLVL.

This rearrangement joins TRBV20-1 to TRBJ2-3, with a tentative D call TRBD1 (6 bases). The CDR3 has 13 residues. CDR1 DFQATT and CDR2 SNEGSKA come from the germline V gene (reference sequence). Trimming shortened V by 6 bases and J by 3 bases, and 13 bases separated the two germline ends. The CDR3 DNA is TGCAGTGCCAGGGGACACAAAACAGATACGCAGTATTTT. Translating gives CSARGHKTDTQYF.

This clonotype has a single count. At one of its ends the junction is not consistent with the germline gene, which may arise from a read error. The chain joins TRBV3-1 to TRBJ2-7, with D uncertain. The germline V gene encodes CDR1 LGHDT and CDR2 YNNKEL (reference sequence). The CDR3 extends over 12 amino acids. Written as DNA, the CDR3 is TGTGTCAGCAGCCAAGCTCTCGGCAAAAAGTACTTC. It is translated as CVSSQALGKKYF.

This clonotype was counted many times. The chain carries TRBV5-1 and TRBJ2-5; 7 bases map to TRBD1. This CDR3 is built from 14 residues. V lost 6 bases to trimming and J lost 2 bases; unmatched junction nucleotides: 7. Germline CDR1 is SGHRS and CDR2 is YFSETQ. This chain's CDR3 is CASNRGPSQETQYF. The CDR3 DNA reads as TGCGCCAGCAACAGGGGCCCCTCTCAAGAGACCCAGTACTTC.

The count of this clonotype is one. This may be a read error, as it is one base from a much larger clone. The chain links TRBV6-5 to TRBJ2-7; possibly TRBD2 for D (6 bases). This CDR3 has 14 residues. Looked up from germline, CDR1 is MNHEY and CDR2 is SVGAGI. CDR3 sequence: CTSSPTGTSYEQYF. DNA for the CDR3: TGTACCAGCAGCCCCACGGGGACTTCCTACGAGCAGTACTTC.

This clonotype was seen only once. The V call is TRBV3-1, the J call TRBJ1-5; 8 nucleotides align to TRBD1. V shed 3 bases, J shed 8 bases, and the junction held 12 bases outside the gene matches. Germline lookup yields CDR1 LGHDT and CDR2 YNNKEL (reference sequence). The CDR3 is 16 residues long. This CDR3 reads CASSQAWTGRPEPQHF. The CDR3 nucleotides read TGTGCCAGCAGCCAGGCCTGGACAGGGCGTCCCGAGCCCCAGCATTTT.

In this sample, this clonotype turned up many times. The V and J genes are TRBV5-1 and TRBJ2-7, with D tentatively TRBD1 or TRBD2 (5 bases each). This CDR3 comprises 14 residues. Germline V gene lookup returns CDR1 SGHRS and CDR2 YFSETQ. Trimming removed 5 bases at V and 6 bases at J, with 18 bases between. The CDR3 sequence is CASRRDGAVGEQYF. For the CDR3, the DNA is TGCGCCAGCAGGAGGGACGGAGCTGTCGGCGAGCAGTACTTC.

J is TRBJ2-5 and V is TRBV5-1; 10 positions match TRBD2. Germline CDR1 SGHRS, CDR2 YFSETQ. The CDR3 extends over 19 amino acids. The trim removed 4 bases at V and 2 bases at J, leaving 17 bases unmatched. The CDR3 reads CASSDGGGLEAGGQETQYF. The CDR3 nucleotides read TGCGCCAGCAGCGACGGAGGGGGACTCGAAGCGGGAGGGCAAGAGACCCAGTACTTC.